Below, 30 T cell receptor beta chains from the same sample are listed, as sequenced in a study of vaccination and CD4 T cells after COVID-19. Their cognate antigens are unknown. Stated treatment: approximately nine-day PBMC culture with coronavirus spike peptide pools or control peptides (ViraFEST assay). Sequencing of the DNA from cultured CD4+ T cells was carried out with the Oncomine TCR Beta short-read assay. TCRdb re-called the PCR reads through MiXCR, storing one row per CDR3 protein. The sample shows under 9,000 distinct CDR3 sequences, 73% of them seen only once. Sequenced material: CD4+ T cells from blood, cultured in vitro. Receptor source: a human donor who had recovered from COVID-19.

The rearrangement links TRBV4-1 to TRBJ2-5, with TRBD2 identical over 14 bases. The CDR3 is 18 residues long. Germline-derived CDR1 and CDR2 are MGHRA and YSYEKL. V trimming: 0 bases; J trimming: 4 bases; junction bases outside the gene matches: 7. CDR3 amino acids: CASSQDRLAGGSRETQYF. CDR3 DNA: TGCGCCAGCAGCCAAGATCGACTAGCGGGAGGGAGTCGAGAGACCCAGTACTTC.

The chain recombines TRBV12-3 or TRBV12-4 with TRBJ2-5, with TRBD2 identical over 7 bases. With 4 bases clipped from V and 4 bases from J, the junction kept 6 bases outside the gene matches. The CDR3 extends over 14 amino acids. The CDR3 DNA is TGTGCCAGCAGTTCTGCGGGGAGGGTAGAGACCCAGTACTTC. It is translated as CASSSAGRVETQYF.

This clonotype was seen a few times. The rearrangement uses TRBV6-1 and TRBJ1-1; 7 bases agree with TRBD1. Germline values: CDR1 MNHNS, CDR2 SASEGT. Trimming removed 7 bases from V and 5 bases from J; junction bases left unmatched: 7. The CDR3 spans 13 residues. The chain's CDR3 is CASTRTGETEAFF. The CDR3 bases are TGTGCCAGCACCCGTACAGGGGAGACTGAAGCTTTCTTT.

The chain has TRBV6-5 and TRBJ1-1, with D perhaps matching TRBD1 (6 bases). The CDR3 covers 13 residues. In germline, CDR1 is MNHEY, CDR2 SVGAGI. V was cut by 3 bases and J by 4 bases, with 9 bases left in between. DNA for the CDR3: TGTGCCAGCAGTTATCCCAGGGGCACTGAAGCTTTCTTT. Translated: CASSYPRGTEAFF.

The chain couples TRBV19 to TRBJ1-5; D may be TRBD1 (5 bases). The germline V gene has CDR1 LNHDA and CDR2 SQIVND (reference sequence). The V end lost 6 bases, the J end lost 7 bases, and 19 bases lay between the germline ends. The CDR3 spans 15 residues. CDR3 loop: CASSRWEGRLQPQHF. The CDR3 DNA reads as TGTGCCAGTAGCCGGTGGGAGGGGCGTTTGCAGCCCCAGCATTTT. Combining the CDR3 with reference TRBV19 and TRBJ1-5 gives the whole variable domain DGGITQSPKYLFRKEGQNVTLSCEQNLNHDAMYWYRQDPGQGLRLIYYSQIVNDFQKGDIAEGYSVSREKKESFPLTVTSAQKNPTAFYLCASSRWEGRLQPQHFGDGTRLSIL.

The genes are TRBV28 and TRBJ1-1; unclear D gene. Trimming removed 5 bases from V and 5 bases from J, with 15 bases in between. Germline loops: CDR1 MDHEN, CDR2 SYDVKM. The CDR3 runs 14 residues. CDR3 sequence (DNA): TGTGCCAGCAGTCCCCTACACGCTAGGACTGAAGCTTTCTTT. This encodes CASSPLHARTEAFF.

The chain is built from TRBV2 and TRBJ2-1, with 9 bases fitting TRBD1. The J call could be wrong; TRBJ2-7 is a better fit for the DNA end. CDR1 and CDR2 from the germline V gene are SNHLY and FYNNEI. The CDR3 is made up of 14 amino acids. The CDR3 loop is CASSEGTGVFEQYF. The CDR3 coding sequence is TGTGCCAGCAGTGAAGGGACAGGGGTTTTCGAGCAGTACTTC.

The J gene is TRBJ1-4, the V gene TRBV7-2; D is ambiguous. V lost 5 bases, J lost 0 bases, and 10 bases lay in between. This CDR3 has 15 residues. Germline assignment: CDR1 SGHTA and CDR2 FQGNSA. The CDR3 region has the DNA TGTGCCAGCAGCACCGACGGAGCAACTAATGAAAAACTGTTTTTT. It yields the protein CASSTDGATNEKLFF. Full variable domain (missing parts from reference TRBV7-2 and TRBJ1-4): GAGVSQSPSNKVTEKGKDVELRCDPISGHTALYWYRQSLGQGLEFLIYFQGNSAPDKSGLPSDRFSAERTGGSVSTLTIQRTQQEDSAVYLCASSTDGATNEKLFFGSGTQLSVL.

The chain is built from TRBV27 and TRBJ2-7; D might be TRBD2 (6 bases). Germline-derived CDR1 and CDR2 are MNHEY and SMNVEV (reference sequence). CDR3 size: 13 residues. V shed 5 bases and J shed 3 bases, with 11 bases lying between them. The CDR3, as DNA: TGTGCCAGCAGTAAAGTAGCGGTCTACGAGCAGTACTTC. Its translation is CASSKVAVYEQYF.

The chain is built from TRBV19 and TRBJ1-2, with TRBD1 matching 7 bases. This CDR3 contains 14 residues. The V gene's germline CDR1 is LNHDA and CDR2 SQIVND (reference sequence). V shed 2 bases, J shed 2 bases, and the junction held 2 bases outside the gene matches. For the CDR3, the DNA is TGTGCCAGTAGTATAACAGGGGTCAACTATGGCTACACCTTC. It translates to CASSITGVNYGYTF.

The chain carries TRBV28 and TRBJ1-1, with a tentative D call TRBD1 (5 bases). The germline V gene encodes CDR1 MDHEN and CDR2 SYDVKM. This CDR3 has 13 residues. V dropped 11 bases and J dropped 2 bases, with 15 bases sitting between them. CDR3 nucleotides: TGTGCCGACGCCGGGACGGTAAACACTGAAGCTTTCTTT. It translates to CADAGTVNTEAFF.

CDR3: CASSQDFETQYF. DNA of the CDR3: TGCGCCAGCAGCCAAGATTTCGAGACCCAGTACTTC. The rearrangement joins TRBV4-1 to TRBJ2-5; D is ambiguous. The germline V gene has CDR1 MGHRA and CDR2 YSYEKL. The CDR3 covers 12 residues. V was shortened by 0 bases and J by 5 bases, with 4 bases between the two germline ends.

The chain recombines TRBV7-8 with TRBJ2-2, with TRBD2 matching over 13 bases. CDR1 is SGHVS and CDR2 is FQNEAQ in the germline V gene. The V and J ends lost 5 bases and 7 bases, in that order; junction bases with no gene match: 7. This CDR3 region has 16 residues. CDR3 in DNA: TGTGCCAGCAGCGGAACTAGACTAGCGGGGGGCGGGGAGCTGTTTTTT. This codes for CASSGTRLAGGGELFF. Variable domain in full (rest from reference TRBV7-8 and TRBJ2-2): GAGVSQSPRYKVAKRGQDVALRCDPISGHVSLFWYQQALGQGPEFLTYFQNEAQLDKSGLPSDRFFAERPEGSVSTLKIQRTQQEDSAVYLCASSGTRLAGGGELFFGEGSRLTVL.

The CDR3 is CASSLSGSRTDTQYF. The CDR3 nucleotides are TGCGCCAGCAGCCTTAGCGGGAGTAGGACAGATACGCAGTATTTT. The V gene is TRBV5-1, the J gene TRBJ2-3, with 9 positions matching TRBD2. V was pared by 4 bases and J by 3 bases, with 6 bases of the junction left unmatched. This CDR3 has 15 residues. Germline values: CDR1 SGHRS, CDR2 YFSETQ.

This clonotype is categorized as large. The rearrangement joins TRBV7-2 to TRBJ2-3; 7 bases are shared with TRBD2. Germline V gene lookup returns CDR1 SGHTA and CDR2 FQGNSA. The CDR3 sequence is 15 residues long. With 4 bases clipped from V and 0 bases from J, the junction kept 4 bases outside the gene matches. DNA of the CDR3: TGTGCCAGCAGCTGGAGCGGGGCTAGCACAGATACGCAGTATTTT. It codes for CASSWSGASTDTQYF.

The chain carries TRBV19 and TRBJ1-2; a weak D match, TRBD1 (6 bases). The V gene's germline CDR1 is LNHDA and CDR2 SQIVND (reference sequence). This CDR3 contains 14 residues. The V and J ends lost 7 bases and 3 bases respectively, with 15 bases between them. The CDR3 sequence: CASTNRAADYGYTF. The CDR3 DNA sequence: TGTGCCAGTACCAACAGGGCAGCGGACTATGGCTACACCTTC.

The chain couples TRBV12-3 or TRBV12-4 to TRBJ1-1; 11 bases map to TRBD1. This CDR3 spans 12 amino acids. Unmatched junction bases numbered 5, after V lost 5 bases and J lost 12 bases. As DNA, the CDR3 is TGTGCCAGCAGTGTGGGGGACAGGGGGACTTTCTTT. Translated, it gives CASSVGDRGTFF.

The gene calls are TRBV12-3 or TRBV12-4 and TRBJ2-5, with TRBD2 identical over 11 bases. The V gene end was trimmed by 5 bases and the J gene end by 1 base; junction bases not matched to a gene: 6. CDR3 size: 16 residues. DNA of the CDR3: TGTGCCAGCAGTGCTACTAGCGGGGGACTCCAAGAGACCCAGTACTTC. Residues: CASSATSGGLQETQYF.

The V call is TRBV20-1, the J call TRBJ1-2; D gene unclear. The CDR3 has 12 residues. Between the trimmed V and J ends, which lost 4 bases and 4 bases, there was a span of 10 bases. Germline V lookup: CDR1 DFQATT, CDR2 SNEGSKA (reference sequence). CDR3 DNA: TGCAGTGCTATCAAGGGAACCTATGGCTACACCTTC. Its translation is CSAIKGTYGYTF.

The chain carries TRBV5-1 and TRBJ1-1, with 10 bases lining up with TRBD1. The CDR3 totals 17 residues. The V and J ends lost 1 base and 5 bases, in that order; junction bases with no gene match: 11. Germline lookup yields CDR1 SGHRS and CDR2 YFSETQ. CDR3 coding DNA: TGCGCCAGCAGCTTGTGGGGGTTGACAGGGGGCGATACTGAAGCTTTCTTT. It translates to CASSLWGLTGGDTEAFF.

V and J are TRBV6-1 and TRBJ1-5; D unclear. The CDR3 contains 14 residues. Germline CDR1 reads MNHNS; CDR2 reads SASEGT. V shed 9 bases and J shed 0 bases, with 12 bases lying between them. The CDR3 spells CASSTELSNQPQHF. CDR3 sequence (DNA): TGTGCCAGTTCTACAGAGCTTAGCAATCAGCCCCAGCATTTT.

The V and J genes are TRBV27 and TRBJ1-1, with 7 bases matching TRBD1. In germline, CDR1 is MNHEY, CDR2 SMNVEV (reference sequence). The CDR3 extends over 15 amino acids. With V trimmed by 6 bases and J by 0 bases, 7 bases remained unmatched. The CDR3 loop is CASRRGQVMNTEAFF. The CDR3 region has the DNA TGTGCCAGCAGACGTGGACAGGTAATGAACACTGAAGCTTTCTTT.

This chain links TRBV4-3 with TRBJ2-1; maybe TRBD2 (7 bases). V was cut by 0 bases and J by 9 bases, with 27 bases left in between. There are 19 residues in the CDR3. CDR1 and CDR2 (germline): LGHNA, YSLEER. CDR3 bases: TGCGCCAGCAGCCAAGATCCATACGAGGGGGGGCCCCCTTGGGGTGAGCAGTTCTTC. Protein product: CASSQDPYEGGPPWGEQFF.

The V gene is TRBV12-3 or TRBV12-4, the J gene TRBJ1-6, with D uncertain. V was pared by 4 bases and J by 6 bases, with 7 bases between. CDR3 length: 13 amino acids. The CDR3: CASSSGFNSPLHF. The CDR3 DNA is TGTGCCAGCAGTTCAGGATTTAATTCACCCCTCCACTTT.

The chain recombines TRBV11-2 with TRBJ2-7; D perhaps matches TRBD2 (6 bases). With 5 bases removed from V and 7 bases from J, the gap between germline ends came to 18 bases. Germline V gene lookup returns CDR1 SGHAT and CDR2 FQNNGV. The CDR3 runs 14 residues. CDR3 DNA: TGTGCCAGCAGCCCCGGGGTGGGCCGGGGGGAGCAGTACTTC. Encoded protein: CASSPGVGRGEQYF.

The genes are TRBV5-4 and TRBJ2-5; 7 bases agree with TRBD1. The germline CDR1 and CDR2 sequences are SGHNT and YYREEE (reference sequence). The CDR3 is made up of 13 amino acids. V lost 3 bases, J lost 4 bases, and 3 bases stayed unmatched. CDR3 coding DNA: TGTGCCAGCAGCTCCAGGGGGACAGAGACCCAGTACTTC. Protein sequence: CASSSRGTETQYF. The variable domain in full, with the rest retrieved from reference TRBV5-4 and TRBJ2-5, is ETGVTQSPTHLIKTRGQQVTLRCSSQSGHNTVSWYQQALGQGPQFIFQYYREEENGRGNFPPRFSGLQFPNYSSELNVNALELDDSALYLCASSSRGTETQYFGPGTRLLVL.

CDR3 sequence reads: CASSPQGYGYTF. The DNA for the CDR3 is TGTGCCAGCAGCCCACAGGGCTATGGCTACACCTTC. J is TRBJ1-2 and V is TRBV12-3 or TRBV12-4, with a possible D match to TRBD1 (6 bases). Trimming stripped 6 bases from V and 4 bases from J, with 9 bases between. The CDR3 extends over 12 amino acids.

The rearrangement uses TRBV20-1 and TRBJ2-3, with TRBD2 matching 9 bases. CDR3 size: 17 residues. The germline gives CDR1 DFQATT, CDR2 SNEGSKA (reference sequence). V lost 5 bases to trimming and J lost 2 bases; unmatched junction nucleotides: 14. The CDR3 bases are TGCAGTGCTCCACGAGGGGCGGGGGGGCCGGTCACAGATACGCAGTATTTT. Translating gives CSAPRGAGGPVTDTQYF.

This chain joins TRBV10-3 and TRBJ1-5; 7 bases fit TRBD1. CDR1 and CDR2 (germline): ENHRY, SYGVKD. This CDR3 is 13 amino acids long. The V and J ends lost 8 bases and 5 bases, in that order; junction bases with no gene match: 6. The CDR3 reads CAIGNRGDQPQHF. Here the CDR3 DNA reads TGTGCCATCGGAAACAGGGGCGATCAGCCCCAGCATTTT.

V gene TRBV27 combines with J gene TRBJ2-7; either TRBD1 or TRBD2 may supply D (5 bases each). This CDR3 comprises 14 residues. Deletions cut 1 base from V and 4 bases from J, with 11 bases between. Germline lookup yields CDR1 MNHEY and CDR2 SMNVEV (reference sequence). CDR3 in amino acids: CASSLLGTEYEQYF. The CDR3 bases are TGTGCCAGCAGTTTATTGGGGACCGAGTACGAGCAGTACTTC.